This T cell receptor beta chain was profiled in a study of T-cell reconstitution after alpha-beta-depleted transplantation in children. Turning to this clonotype: The antigen is undetermined. A much larger clone lies a single base off, so this may be a read error.

This sample's TCRbeta library carried unique molecular identifier barcodes. In TCRdb, the PCR reads were re-called with MiXCR into one record per CDR3 protein. The sample lists approximately 240,000 distinct CDR3 sequences, approximately 11% occurring once. Study-level points and caveats: Diversity of TCRbeta at day 60 was high in some patients, arising from surviving recipient T cells and thymic progenitors.

This TCR came from a child in the first two years of life with acute myeloid leukemia, due to receive a stem cell transplant. This sample comprised PBMCs, obtained before TCRalphabeta/CD19-depleted stem cell transplant.

CDR3 DNA: TGCAGTGCTTTATCAGGGGCTTCCTTCTACAATGAGCAGCTCTTC. It specifies CSALSGASFYNEQLF. The chain uses TRBV20-1 and TRBJ2-1, with a possible D match to TRBD1 (6 bases). Germline CDR1 and CDR2: DFQATT and SNEGSKA (reference sequence). The CDR3 consists of 15 residues.